These 8 T cell receptor beta chains were sequenced from one sample in a study of T-cell memory formation after mild COVID-19. TCRdb fed the 5' RACE reads into MiXCR, producing one record per CDR3 protein. The sample holds fewer than 550,000 distinct CDR3 sequences; roughly 20% are singletons and the top ten take more than 8%. The sample comprised PBMCs or a T cell subset sorted from them (not recorded which). These receptors were taken from an adult woman who had mild COVID-19 (a few samples of this study predate the infection). Cell type and time point are not known.

The rearrangement links TRBV12-3 or TRBV12-4 to TRBJ1-2; D is unclear. V was trimmed by 5 bases and J by 5 bases, leaving 15 bases between them. This CDR3 has 14 amino acids. The DNA for the CDR3 is TGTGCCAGCAGTACCGGACTGGCGGATTATGGCTACACCTTC. This sequence encodes CASSTGLADYGYTF.

This chain uses TRBV6-5 with TRBJ2-1; possible D gene TRBD2, 5 bases. The CDR3 totals 17 residues. V shed 5 bases and J shed 2 bases, with 19 bases lying between them. CDR1 is MNHEY, CDR2 SVGAGI, per germline. In DNA form, the CDR3 reads TGTGCCAGCAGTCTCCTGAAGGCGGGCAGCGCCTACAATGAGCAGTTCTTC. It translates to CASSLLKAGSAYNEQFF.

This clonotype was seen more than once but under ten times. This sequence joins TRBV5-1 and TRBJ1-2, with D perhaps matching TRBD1 (5 bases). Trimming removed 3 bases at V and 4 bases at J, with 13 bases between. The CDR3 is 14 amino acids. The germline V gene encodes CDR1 SGHRS and CDR2 YFSETQ. CDR3 protein: CASSSPGRTYGYTF. The CDR3 DNA is TGCGCCAGCAGCTCGCCGGGACGGACCTATGGCTACACCTTC. Based on the CDR3 plus reference TRBV5-1 and TRBJ1-2, the full variable domain is KAGVTQTPRYLIKTRGQQVTLSCSPISGHRSVSWYQQTPGQGLQFLFEYFSETQRNKGNFPGRFSGRQFSNSRSEMNVSTLELGDSALYLCASSSPGRTYGYTFGSGTRLTVV.

This clonotype was recorded a few times. This sequence joins TRBV20-1 and TRBJ2-7, with TRBD2 matching 9 bases. CDR3 length equals 15 residues. V dropped 4 bases and J dropped 1; count of bases not matched to a gene: 8. The germline V gene encodes CDR1 DFQATT and CDR2 SNEGSKA (reference sequence). The CDR3 DNA reads TGCAGTGCTAATTCCCGGGCGGGAGGGTCCTACGAGCAGTACTTC. It specifies CSANSRAGGSYEQYF.

The table lists this clonotype with a few counts. V usage is TRBV12-3 or TRBV12-4 and J usage is TRBJ1-2, with 9 positions matching TRBD1. This CDR3 is built from 13 residues. V shed 3 bases, J shed 7 bases, and the junction held 3 bases outside the gene matches. The CDR3 loop is CASSLGTGSGYTF. In DNA form, the CDR3 reads TGTGCCAGCAGTTTGGGGACAGGGTCTGGCTACACCTTC.

This clonotype was detected only a few times. The chain links TRBV30 to TRBJ2-7, with 10 nucleotides matching TRBD1. Trimming removed 3 bases from V and 3 bases from J; junction bases left unmatched: 2. The germline gives CDR1 GTSNPN, CDR2 SVGIG (reference sequence). The CDR3 contains 13 residues. CDR3 loop: CAWRRTGGYEQYF. DNA for the CDR3: TGTGCCTGGAGACGGACAGGGGGCTACGAGCAGTACTTC. The full variable domain, its missing parts supplied by reference TRBV30 and TRBJ2-7, is SQTIHQWPATLVQPVGSPLSLECTVEGTSNPNLYWYRQAAGRGLQLLFYSVGIGQISSEVPQNLSASRPQDRQFILSSKKLLLSDSGFYLCAWRRTGGYEQYFGPGTRLTVT.

This clonotype was counted a few times. This rearrangement joins TRBV7-9 to TRBJ2-1, with D perhaps matching TRBD1 or TRBD2 (5 bases each). The CDR3 is 16 residues long. V was shortened by 5 bases and J by 2 bases, with 16 bases between the two germline ends. Germline V gene lookup returns CDR1 SEHNR and CDR2 FQNEAQ (reference sequence). The CDR3 coding sequence is TGTGCCAGCAGCGCACCTTTCCCGGGACCCTACAATGAGCAGTTCTTC. Amino acids: CASSAPFPGPYNEQFF. Full variable domain (remainder filled in from reference TRBV7-9 and TRBJ2-1): DTGVSQNPRHKITKRGQNVTFRCDPISEHNRLYWYRQTLGQGPEFLTYFQNEAQLEKSRLLSDRFSAERPKGSFSTLEIQRTEQGDSAMYLCASSAPFPGPYNEQFFGPGTRLTVL.

The chain uses TRBV7-2 and TRBJ2-7; D gene uncertain. Germline V gives CDR1 SGHTA, CDR2 FQGNSA. The CDR3 spans 16 residues. Trimming shortened V by 1 base and J by 1 base, and 14 bases separated the two germline ends. CDR3 bases: TGTGCCAGCAGCTTAGGTTCCATCCCTCCATCCTACGAGCAGTACTTC. It encodes CASSLGSIPPSYEQYF.